This T cell receptor beta chain was sequenced for a study of cytomegalovirus exposure and HLA in healthy donors. Study findings and constraints: Reports described diagnosis of cytomegalovirus status by the classifier as highly specific and sensitive. TRBV6-2, TRBV6-3 and some other V segments were unresolvable in 87-base-pair reads.

In regard to this clone: Antigen unknown.

V lost 4 bases and J lost 2, with 12 bases in between. Looked up from germline, CDR1 is LNHDA and CDR2 is SQIVND (reference sequence). The CDR3 runs to 15 residues. The PCR employed 60 Vbeta primers together with 13 Jbeta primers. Repertoires were generated with immunoSEQ multiplex PCR, while TCRdb's copy carries only in-frame clones and drops some. The data contain some 130,000 clones, roughly 78% of them seen just once; the ten biggest clones take up around 2.5%. Sequences were obtained from PBMCs. The chain couples TRBV19 to TRBJ1-3, with a weak D call TRBD1 (6 bases). This clonotype originated in a man aged 25-45 years in good health and CMV-seronegative. The CDR3 loop is CASSTGHSTGNTIYF. The CDR3 DNA sequence: TGTGCCAGTAGTACGGGACATTCTACTGGAAACACCATATATTTT.